This T cell receptor (beta chain) was captured in a study of CD8 T cells in Susac syndrome. V lost 7 bases and J lost 6, with 25 bases in between. The CDR3 contains 16 residues. The germline V gene encodes CDR1 MDHEN and CDR2 SYDVKM. Random hexamers served to reverse transcribe roughly 0.5 to 1 ug RNA. The method of amplification for TCR beta CDR3 was immunoSEQ multiplex PCR, covering 54 Vbeta and 13 Jbeta. Via MiXCR, TCRdb re-called the immunoSEQ multiplex PCR reads, giving one row per CDR3 protein. The sample has 120,000 or so distinct CDR3 sequences, 85% to 95% seen once. The rearrangement uses TRBV28 and TRBJ2-7; D tentatively reads TRBD1 or TRBD2 (6 bases each). This sequence originates from a human donor in good health. Material: CD4+ T cells from PBMCs. CDR3 protein: CASTPMPGAEGGEQYF. The CDR3 DNA is TGTGCCAGCACCCCCATGCCGGGGGCAGAGGGAGGCGAGCAGTACTTC.